The present TCR beta chain was sequenced within a study of blood T cells in healthy people across ages. Regarding this clonotype: At one of its ends the junction is not consistent with the germline gene, which may arise from a read error.

CDR1 is DFQATT and CDR2 is SNEGSKA in the germline V gene (reference sequence). This CDR3 contains 12 residues. Alongside a J-beta primer mix, a sample-barcoded 5' primer served in a second PCR lasting 7 to 11 cycles. TCRdb passed the 5' RACE reads through MiXCR, listing each CDR3 protein once. The data hold about 1,400,000 distinct CDR3 sequences, with around two fifths observed a single time. The chain joins TRBV20-1 to TRBJ2-7; D may be TRBD2 (6 bases). Sequences were obtained from blood. The clonotype comes from a woman aged 18-29 years in good health. CDR3 nucleotides: TGCAGTGCTAGCCTAGCGACCTACGAGCGGTACTTC. It yields the protein CSASLATYERYF.